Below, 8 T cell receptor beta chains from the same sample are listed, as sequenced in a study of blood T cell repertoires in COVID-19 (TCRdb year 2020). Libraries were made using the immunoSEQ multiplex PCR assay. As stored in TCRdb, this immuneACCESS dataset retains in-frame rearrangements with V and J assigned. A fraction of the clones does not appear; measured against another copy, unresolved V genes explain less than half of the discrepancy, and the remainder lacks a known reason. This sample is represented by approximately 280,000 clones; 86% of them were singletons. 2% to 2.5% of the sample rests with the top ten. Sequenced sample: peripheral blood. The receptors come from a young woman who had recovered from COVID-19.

CDR3 DNA sequence: TGTGCCAGCAGCTTAGCAGCGACGGTGTCGACCGGGGAGCTGTTTTTT. Its translation is CASSLAATVSTGELFF. The chain recombines TRBV7-2 with TRBJ2-2; D call uncertain. V lost 0 bases and J 5 bases, leaving 13 bases between the germline ends. The germline CDR1 and CDR2 sequences are SGHTA and FQGNSA. This CDR3 spans 16 amino acids.

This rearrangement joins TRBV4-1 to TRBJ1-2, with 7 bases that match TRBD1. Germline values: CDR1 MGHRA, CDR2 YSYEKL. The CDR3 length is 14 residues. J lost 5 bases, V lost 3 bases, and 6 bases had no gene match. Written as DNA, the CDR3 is TGCGCCAGCAGCCAGGAGACAGGGCCTTATGGCTACACCTTC. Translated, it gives CASSQETGPYGYTF.

DNA of the CDR3: TGTGCCAGCAGCCAAGATGGAGGGGGGGGCTCCTACAATGAGCAGTTCTTC. Translating it yields CASSQDGGGGSYNEQFF. The chain joins TRBV3-1 (or the pseudogene TRBV3-2) to TRBJ2-1; TRBD2 is a possible D gene (7 bases). V lost 0 bases to trimming and J lost 0 bases, with 12 bases between them. The germline gives CDR1 LGHDT, CDR2 YNNKEL (reference sequence). This CDR3 is 17 amino acids long.

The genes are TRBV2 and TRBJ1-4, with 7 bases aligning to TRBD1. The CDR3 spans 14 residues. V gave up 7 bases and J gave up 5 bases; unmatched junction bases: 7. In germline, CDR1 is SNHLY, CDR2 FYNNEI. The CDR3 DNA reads TGTGCCAGCATTCAACAGGGGCGGAATGAAAAACTGTTTTTT. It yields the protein CASIQQGRNEKLFF. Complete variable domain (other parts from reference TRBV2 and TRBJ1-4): EPEVTQTPSHQVTQMGQEVILRCVPISNHLYFYWYRQILGQKVEFLVSFYNNEISEKSEIFDDQFSVERPDGSNFTLKIRSTKLEDSAMYFCASIQQGRNEKLFFGSGTQLSVL.

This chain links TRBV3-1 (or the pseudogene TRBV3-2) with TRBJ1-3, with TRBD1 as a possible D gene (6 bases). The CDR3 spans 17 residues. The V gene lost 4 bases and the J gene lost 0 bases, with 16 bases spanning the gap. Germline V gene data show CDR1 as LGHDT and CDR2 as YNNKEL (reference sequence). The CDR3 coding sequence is TGTGCCAGCAGCCGAAGCCGGGGAGGGGGCTCTGGAAACACCATATATTTT. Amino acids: CASSRSRGGGSGNTIYF.

The CDR3 bases are TGTGCCAGCAGTCCCCTGGACAGGGGAACGGCTCAGCCCCAGCATTTT. It specifies CASSPLDRGTAQPQHF. This chain links TRBV28 with TRBJ1-5; 9 nucleotides line up with TRBD1. The ends lost 5 bases at V and 6 bases at J; junction bases unmatched: 11. The CDR3 contains 16 residues. Germline values: CDR1 MDHEN, CDR2 SYDVKM.

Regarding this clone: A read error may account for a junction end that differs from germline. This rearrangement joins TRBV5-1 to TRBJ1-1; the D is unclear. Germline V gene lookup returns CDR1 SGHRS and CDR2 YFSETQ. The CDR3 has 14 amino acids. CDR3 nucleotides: TGCGCCAGCAGTTTGGGGTCCGGGAACACTGAAGCTTTCTTT. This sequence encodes CASSLGSGNTEAFF.

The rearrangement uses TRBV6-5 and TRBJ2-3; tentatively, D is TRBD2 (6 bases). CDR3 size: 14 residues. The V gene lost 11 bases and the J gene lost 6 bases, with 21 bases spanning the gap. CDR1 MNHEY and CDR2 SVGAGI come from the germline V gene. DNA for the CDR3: TGTGCCGTCCACGGAGGGGCCCGGATGGATACGCAGTATTTT. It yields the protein CAVHGGARMDTQYF.